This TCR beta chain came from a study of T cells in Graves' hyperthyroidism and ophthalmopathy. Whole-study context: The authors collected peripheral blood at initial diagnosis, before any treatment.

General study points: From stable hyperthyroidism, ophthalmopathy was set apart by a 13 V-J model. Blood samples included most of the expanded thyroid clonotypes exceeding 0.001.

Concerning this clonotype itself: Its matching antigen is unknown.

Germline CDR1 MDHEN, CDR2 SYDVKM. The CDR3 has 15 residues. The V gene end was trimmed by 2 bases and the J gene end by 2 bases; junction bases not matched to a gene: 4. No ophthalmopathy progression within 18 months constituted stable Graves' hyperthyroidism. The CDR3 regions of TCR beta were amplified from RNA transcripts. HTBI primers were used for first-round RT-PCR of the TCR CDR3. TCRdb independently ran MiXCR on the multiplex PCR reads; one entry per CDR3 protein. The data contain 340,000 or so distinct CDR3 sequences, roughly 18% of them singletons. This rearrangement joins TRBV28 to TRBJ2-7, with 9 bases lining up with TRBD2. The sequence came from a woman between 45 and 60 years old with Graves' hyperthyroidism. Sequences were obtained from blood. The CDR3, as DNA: TGTGCCAGCAGTTTACGGACTAGCGCGACCTACGAGCAGTACTTC. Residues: CASSLRTSATYEQYF.